What follows describes a single T cell receptor (beta chain). The repertoire was sequenced with immunoSEQ multiplex PCR; TCRdb's copy has only in-frame clones and lacks some. The table includes about 180,000 clones, 88% detected once. This sample stems from a study of blood T cell repertoires in COVID-19. The wider study: The origin of the acute and convalescent COVID-19 samples was the United States, Italy and Spain. Nucleic acid was either cDNA or gDNA, and it came from T cells, B-cell-depleted T cells, or PBMCs.

The CDR3 contains 16 residues. The V gene end was trimmed by 5 bases and the J gene end by 0 bases; junction bases not matched to a gene: 5. Germline CDR1 LNHNV, CDR2 YYDKDF (reference sequence). The J gene is TRBJ2-3, the V gene TRBV15, with 10 bases that match TRBD2. The sequenced sample consisted of peripheral blood. The sequence was collected from a woman aged 25-40 years with acute or convalescent COVID-19. The CDR3 DNA reads as TGTGCCACCAGCGGATCACTAGCGGGAAGCACAGATACGCAGTATTTT. Translating it yields CATSGSLAGSTDTQYF.